A selection of T cell receptor beta chains follows, all from one sample in a study of cytomegalovirus exposure and HLA in healthy donors. TCRdb's table, derived via immunoSEQ multiplex PCR, lists solely in-frame clones and lacks some. The sample lists approximately 110,000 clones, around four fifths occurring once. Sequenced: PBMCs. The receptor source for this set is a woman between 40 and 55 years old in good health and CMV-seropositive. CDR3s include the opening cysteine and the closing phenylalanine or tryptophan. Size is omitted from some rows. Given values are once, few, many or a class for expanded clones.

TRBV11-2,once,CASSVVKPYGELFF
TRBV5-1,-,CASSSPDRGLTEAFF
TRBV30,-,CAWSKGDTGTSDTDTQYF
TRBV6-1,-,CASSGWAGKDYGYTF
TRBV18,-,CASSPPRGRTTEAFF
TRBV11-2,few,CASSRITRGETQYF
TRBV5-1,once,CASSLGHRVGTGELFF
TRBV7-9,-,CASSLARGGPSTDTQYF
TRBV7-3,-,CASSSDWNTEAFF
TRBV5-6,-,CASSWGTGRSGNTIYF
TRBV5-5,few,CASSPTWGVGNQPQHF
TRBV27,-,CASSLRGRGSYEQYF
TRBV4-3,-,CASSQEFYGGQETQYF
TRBV9,-,CASSVQGARTEAFF
TRBV9,-,CASSATGASMNTEAFF
TRBV7-7,-,CASSLSAGPYEQYF
TRBV5-1,-,CASSPIQGAEGYTF
TRBV10-1,-,CASSTSGQATGWAFF
TRBV5-8,-,CASSQRRDRDFSRNEQFF
TRBV5-4,once,CASSLQQGASAAFF
TRBV28,-,CASSPGTGGHTGELFF
TRBV5-1,-,CASSLGQGTYNEQFF
TRBV4-2,few,CASSQGGNQGYEQYF
TRBV7-2,-,CASSFRGPYYGYTF
TRBV28,once,CASSTSLHGTDTQYF
TRBV4-1,-,CASSQGRFNEKLFF
TRBV10-3,-,CAISESGLVYEQYF
TRBV6-9,-,CASSYSNKSRTGTPVGGYTF
TRBV11-2,-,CASRPGPRGTGELFF
TRBV4-1,-,CASSLEGTSSYEQYF
TRBV4-1,once,CASSQEPAANYGYTF
TRBV7-9,-,CASSQDRGISGYTF
TRBV2,-,CASSEAPGTSGSYEQYF
TRBV5-1,-,CASSLAPAGLYNEQFF
TRBV5-4,-,CASSLGGSSYNEQFF
TRBV7-6,-,CASSLAYPGNTEAFF
TRBV4-3,-,CASSQEGTGYFGELFF
TRBV5-1,-,CASSLRPGTGVAYEQYF
TRBV21-1,-,CASSKGRGIGYEQYF
TRBV6-5,few,CASSSGRATGELFF
TRBV15,-,CATSREGVVGGGTEAFF
TRBV11-2,-,CASSLFGTRYNEQFF
TRBV28,-,CASSLSWAEQYF
TRBV19,-,CASNSLWRGPSGANVLTF
TRBV12-5,few,CASGLRLAGERNEQFF
TRBV2,-,CASSGLGTGGRDQPQHF